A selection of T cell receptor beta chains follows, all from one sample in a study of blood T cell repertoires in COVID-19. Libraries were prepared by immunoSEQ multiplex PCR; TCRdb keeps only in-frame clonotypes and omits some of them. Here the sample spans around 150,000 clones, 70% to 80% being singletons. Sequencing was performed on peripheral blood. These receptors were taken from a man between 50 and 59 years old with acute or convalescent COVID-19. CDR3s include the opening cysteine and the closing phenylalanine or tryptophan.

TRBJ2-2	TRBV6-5	CASNRRESTGELFF
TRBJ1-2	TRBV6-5	CASTGYYGYTF
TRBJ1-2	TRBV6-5	CASRSADWHGYTF
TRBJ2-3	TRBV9	CASSVAWGELRTDTQYF
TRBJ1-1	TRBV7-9	CASSLEGTKEAFF
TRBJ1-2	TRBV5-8	CASSFIRTGNYGYTF
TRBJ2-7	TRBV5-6	CASSVTGGSYEQYF
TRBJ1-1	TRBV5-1	CASSFYRDRGTEAFF
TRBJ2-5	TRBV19	CASSSGENKGTQYF
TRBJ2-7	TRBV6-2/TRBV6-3	CASSRGGYEQYF
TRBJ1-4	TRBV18	CASSPFSQGDNEKLFF
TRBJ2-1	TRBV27	CASSQGTAYNEQFF
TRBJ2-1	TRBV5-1	CASSLIQHNEQFF
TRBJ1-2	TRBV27	CASSRGRNLGYTF
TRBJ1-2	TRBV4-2	CASSQGQGSNGYTF
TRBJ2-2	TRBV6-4	CASSDLRGTGELFF
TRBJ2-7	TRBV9	CASSVMPGGRYEQYF
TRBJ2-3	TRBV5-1	CASSSGATGGTDTQYF
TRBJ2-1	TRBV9	CASSVAGDYYNEQFF
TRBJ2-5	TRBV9	CASSVDGGQAQETQYF
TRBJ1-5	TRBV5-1	CASSARGGNQPQHF
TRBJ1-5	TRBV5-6	CASSLLGQGYSNQPQHF
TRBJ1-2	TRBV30	CAWSVSPTVYGYTF
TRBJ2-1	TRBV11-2	CASSGTGSSYNEQFF
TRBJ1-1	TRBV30	CAWYTTGTATEAFF
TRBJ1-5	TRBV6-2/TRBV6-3	CASSYVRQGTGNQPQHF
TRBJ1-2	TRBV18	CASSPIAQGRDGYTF
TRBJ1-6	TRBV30	CACTVGGHLHF
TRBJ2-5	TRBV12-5	CASAAGQGFQETQYF
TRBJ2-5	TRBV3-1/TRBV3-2	CASSQGQRGFQETQYF
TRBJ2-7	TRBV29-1	CSVGGGRESYEQYF
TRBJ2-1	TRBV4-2	CASSQDQGTTYNEQFF
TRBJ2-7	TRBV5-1	CASSLVAGSGEQYF
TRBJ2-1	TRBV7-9	CASSLGLAGVNEQFF
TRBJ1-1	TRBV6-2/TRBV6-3	CASSRYGPRGTEAFF
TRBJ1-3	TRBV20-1	CSASTGSSGNTIYF
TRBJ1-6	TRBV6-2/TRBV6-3	CASSYWNPGTGDSPLHF
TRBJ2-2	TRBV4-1	CASSQGPGTGRELFF
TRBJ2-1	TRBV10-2	CASSEVGRGQFF
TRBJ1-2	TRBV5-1	CASSFRQGDYGYTF
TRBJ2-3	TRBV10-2	CASRPGHNLPDTQYF
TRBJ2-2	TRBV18	CASSSDSGQYTGELFF
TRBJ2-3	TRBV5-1	CASSVTGLGTDTQYF
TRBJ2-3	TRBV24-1	CATSDSTAGGVPDTQYF
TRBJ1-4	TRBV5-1	CASSPLPGQNNEKLFF
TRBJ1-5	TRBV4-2	CASSHDRLLQPQHF
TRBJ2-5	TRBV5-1	CASSFQGFQETQYF
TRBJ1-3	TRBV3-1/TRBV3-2	CASSQGGGLLGNTIYF
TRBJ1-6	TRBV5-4	CASRNREGGSYNSPLHF
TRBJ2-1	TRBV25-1	CASRQGPEGEQFF